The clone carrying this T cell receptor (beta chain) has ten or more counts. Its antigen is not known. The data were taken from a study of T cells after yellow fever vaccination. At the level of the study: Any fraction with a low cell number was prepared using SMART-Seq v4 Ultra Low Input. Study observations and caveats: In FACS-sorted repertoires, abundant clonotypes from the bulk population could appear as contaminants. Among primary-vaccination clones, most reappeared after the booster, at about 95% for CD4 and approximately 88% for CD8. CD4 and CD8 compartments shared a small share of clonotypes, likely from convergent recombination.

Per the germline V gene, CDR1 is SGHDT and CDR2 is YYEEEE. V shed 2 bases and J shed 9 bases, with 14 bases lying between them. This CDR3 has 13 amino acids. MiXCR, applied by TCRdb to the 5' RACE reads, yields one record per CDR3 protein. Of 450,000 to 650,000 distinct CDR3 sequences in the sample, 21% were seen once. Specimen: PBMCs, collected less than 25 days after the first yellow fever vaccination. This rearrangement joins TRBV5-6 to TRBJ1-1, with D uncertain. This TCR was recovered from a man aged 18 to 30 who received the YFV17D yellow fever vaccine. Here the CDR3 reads CASSFVTVGQAFF. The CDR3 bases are TGTGCCAGCAGCTTCGTGACCGTGGGCCAAGCTTTCTTT. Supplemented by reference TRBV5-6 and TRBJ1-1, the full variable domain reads DAGVTQSPTHLIKTRGQQVTLRCSPKSGHDTVSWYQQALGQGPQFIFQYYEEEERQRGNFPDRFSGHQFPNYSSELNVNALLLGDSALYLCASSFVTVGQAFFGQGTRLTVV.